The rows below give T cell receptor beta chains drawn from one sample of a study of cytomegalovirus exposure and HLA in healthy donors. The method was immunoSEQ multiplex PCR; TCRdb's version includes in-frame clones alone and lacks a portion of them. This table holds nearly 95,000 clones, less than 8% found once. Sequencing input: PBMCs. The receptors originated from a man over 45 in good health and CMV-seronegative. Both conserved end residues are part of each CDR3. The D gene is left open where the match is weak. The size field is filled for only some rows; it gives once, few, many or a size class.

J: TRBJ2-5; size: .; D: TRBD1; V: TRBV7-9; CDR3: CASSSTNRGRETQYF; DNA: TGTGCCAGCAGCTCGACAAACAGGGGCCGGGAGACCCAGTACTTC
J: TRBJ2-7; size: .; D: TRBD1; V: TRBV10-3; CDR3: CAISPSTGGTYEQYF; DNA: TGTGCCATCAGCCCGTCGACAGGGGGCACCTACGAGCAGTACTTC
J: TRBJ2-2; size: .; D: TRBD2; V: TRBV7-8; CDR3: CASSLGLAGGEGELFF; DNA: TGTGCCAGCAGCCTAGGACTAGCGGGGGGTGAGGGGGAGCTGTTTTTT
J: TRBJ2-3; size: few; D: TRBD1; V: TRBV10-2; CDR3: CASSPTGGRDTQYF; DNA: TGCGCCAGCAGTCCCACAGGGGGGAGGGATACGCAGTATTTT
J: TRBJ2-1; size: .; D: TRBD1; V: TRBV5-1; CDR3: CASSTPGGGNEQFF; DNA: TGCGCCAGCAGCACCCCAGGGGGCGGGAATGAGCAGTTCTTC
J: TRBJ2-3; size: few; D: TRBD2; V: TRBV11-2; CDR3: CASSPPTFGLAGMYTQYF; DNA: TGTGCCAGCAGCCCCCCCACCTTTGGACTAGCGGGAATGTATACGCAGTATTTT
J: TRBJ2-7; size: .; D: .; V: TRBV7-2; CDR3: CASSLETSLTEQYF; DNA: TGTGCCAGCAGCTTAGAAACTAGCCTTACCGAGCAGTACTTC
J: TRBJ1-5; size: few; D: .; V: TRBV27; CDR3: CASSLGLNQPQHF; DNA: TGTGCCAGCAGTTTAGGGCTTAATCAGCCCCAGCATTTT
J: TRBJ2-7; size: few; D: TRBD1; V: TRBV7-8; CDR3: CASSLAEQGSYEQYF; DNA: TGTGCCAGCAGCTTAGCGGAACAGGGGTCCTACGAGCAGTACTTC
J: TRBJ2-3; size: many; D: .; V: TRBV20-1; CDR3: CSAILADTQYF; DNA: TGCAGTGCAATACTAGCAGATACGCAGTATTTT
J: TRBJ2-7; size: .; D: .; V: TRBV7-9; CDR3: CASTQSGSSYEQYF; DNA: TGTGCCAGCACCCAGAGCGGCAGCTCCTACGAGCAGTACTTC
J: TRBJ2-5; size: .; D: .; V: TRBV5-4; CDR3: CASRLGVETQYF; DNA: TGTGCCAGCAGATTGGGAGTAGAGACCCAGTACTTC